This T cell receptor (beta chain) originates from a study of T cells in Graves' hyperthyroidism and ophthalmopathy. About this clonotype itself: Its antigen is undetermined.

Study-level results: Expanded thyroid clonotypes (above 0.001) were mostly also found in blood.

An absence of ophthalmopathy progression within 18 months meant stable Graves' hyperthyroidism. Those patients with uncontrolled infection, other autoimmune disease, pregnancy or lactation were excluded. The CDR3 consists of 13 residues. V lost 5 bases to trimming and J lost 6 bases; unmatched junction nucleotides: 5. The TCR beta CDR3 regions underwent amplification using RNA transcripts as the source. HTBI primers were used for first-round RT-PCR of the TCR CDR3. TCRdb re-analysed the multiplex PCR reads in MiXCR, keeping a single row per CDR3 protein. The repertoire holds approximately 48,000 distinct CDR3 sequences, with 45% to 50% as singletons.

The V call is TRBV12-3 or TRBV12-4, the J call TRBJ2-7, with 9 bases that match TRBD1. The sequenced sample was peripheral blood or thyroid tissue (not recorded which). The clonotype originates from a woman aged 45-59 years with Graves' hyperthyroidism. CDR3 residues: CASSPGTGLEQYF. CDR3 nucleotide sequence: TGTGCCAGCAGTCCCGGGACAGGGCTCGAGCAGTACTTC.